The 16 T cell receptor beta chains reported below all come from one sample, sequenced in a study of cytomegalovirus exposure and HLA in healthy donors. The PCR contained 60 Vbeta and 13 Jbeta primers. Assay: immunoSEQ multiplex PCR; the TCRdb copy retains only in-frame clones and omits some. The sample includes about 90,000 clones, 70% to 80% of them seen just once. The sequencing sample was made of PBMCs. Every receptor here comes from a man in his thirties or forties in good health and CMV-seronegative.

This clone has just one count. The CDR3, as DNA: TGCGCCAGCAGTCGGGGGAGAGAGAACACCGGGGAGCTGTTTTTT. This sequence encodes CASSRGRENTGELFF. This chain connects TRBV5-1 to TRBJ2-2, with D maybe TRBD2 (6 bases). V was trimmed by 5 bases and J by 1 base, leaving 12 bases between them. Germline V gene sequence: CDR1 SGHRS, CDR2 YFSETQ. CDR3 size: 15 residues.

V and J are TRBV4-1 and TRBJ1-1, with D possibly matching TRBD1 (6 bases). The V end lost 1 base, the J end lost 7 bases, and 10 bases lay between the germline ends. Germline-derived CDR1 and CDR2 are MGHRA and YSYEKL. CDR3 length: 13 amino acids. CDR3 amino acids: CASSQVRGLEAFF. CDR3 DNA sequence: TGCGCCAGCAGCCAAGTCAGGGGCCTTGAAGCTTTCTTT.

The chain joins TRBV27 to TRBJ1-1, with TRBD1 as a possible D gene (6 bases). Germline V gene sequence: CDR1 MNHEY, CDR2 SMNVEV (reference sequence). The CDR3 spans 15 residues. Trimming left V 2 bases short and J 5 bases short, with 15 bases between. The CDR3 nucleotides are TGTGCCAGCAGTTTACTAGGCGCAGGGGAGACTGAAGCTTTCTTT. Its translation is CASSLLGAGETEAFF.

This clone was seen once. J is TRBJ1-2 and V is TRBV11-1, with D possibly being TRBD1 (6 bases). Germline V gives CDR1 SGHAT, CDR2 FQDESV (reference sequence). Trimming pared 3 bases from V and 4 bases from J, leaving 9 bases between. The CDR3 runs to 13 residues. CDR3 sequence: CASSLGHIYGYTF. Written as DNA, the CDR3 is TGTGCCAGCAGCTTGGGACATATCTATGGCTACACCTTC.

This clone was seen once. V usage is TRBV7-9 and J usage is TRBJ2-7; D call uncertain. V was clipped by 3 bases and J by 2 bases, with 11 bases between them. CDR3 length: 14 residues. Germline-derived CDR1 and CDR2 are SEHNR and FQNEAQ (reference sequence). CDR3 nucleotides: TGTGCCAGCAGCTTCTCTGCTAATACCTACGAGCAGTACTTC. It translates to CASSFSANTYEQYF. Drawing the rest from reference TRBV7-9 and TRBJ2-7, the complete variable domain is DTGVSQNPRHKITKRGQNVTFRCDPISEHNRLYWYRQTLGQGPEFLTYFQNEAQLEKSRLLSDRFSAERPKGSFSTLEIQRTEQGDSAMYLCASSFSANTYEQYFGPGTRLTVT.

The chain joins TRBV19 to TRBJ1-1; tentative D call: TRBD1 (6 bases). Germline V CDR1 and CDR2: LNHDA, SQIVND (reference sequence). V gave up 0 bases and J gave up 4 bases, with 12 bases separating them. CDR3 length: 15 amino acids. This CDR3 reads CASSIDLAGATEAFF. In nucleotides, the CDR3 is TGTGCCAGTAGTATAGATCTAGCAGGGGCCACTGAAGCTTTCTTT.

This clone was counted only a few times. The chain has TRBV6-5 and TRBJ1-1; weak D call: TRBD1 (6 bases). The CDR3 runs to 15 residues. CDR1 MNHEY and CDR2 SVGAGI come from the germline V gene. V was shortened by 3 bases and J by 3 bases, with 14 bases between the two germline ends. The CDR3 loop is CASSYETGSYTEAFF. CDR3 DNA sequence: TGTGCCAGCAGTTATGAGACAGGTTCATACACTGAAGCTTTCTTT.

The V call is TRBV19, the J call TRBJ1-1; D unclear. Germline-derived CDR1 and CDR2 are LNHDA and SQIVND (reference sequence). Trimming shortened V by 3 bases and J by 6 bases, and 8 bases separated the two germline ends. This CDR3 comprises 12 residues. The CDR3: CASSIPVSEAFF. CDR3 nucleotide sequence: TGTGCCAGTAGTATCCCCGTGTCTGAAGCTTTCTTT.

In DNA form, the CDR3 reads TGTGCCAGCGGGCGGGCAGATACGCAGTATTTT. Protein product: CASGRADTQYF. This rearrangement joins TRBV7-2 to TRBJ2-3; TRBD2 is a possible D gene (5 bases). The CDR3 length is 11 residues. Germline V gene lookup returns CDR1 SGHTA and CDR2 FQGNSA. V lost 8 bases, J lost 4 bases, and 7 bases lay in between.

V gene TRBV11-2 combines with J gene TRBJ2-3, with 8 bases lining up with TRBD2. The CDR3 contains 14 residues. The V segment lost 6 bases and the J segment 2 bases; nucleotides outside the gene matches: 4. CDR1 and CDR2 (germline): SGHAT, FQNNGV. Here the CDR3 reads CASSPGGYTDTQYF. The CDR3 DNA follows: TGTGCCAGCAGTCCGGGGGGGTACACAGATACGCAGTATTTT. The whole variable domain, filled in from reference TRBV11-2 and TRBJ2-3, reads EAGVAQSPRYKIIEKRQSVAFWCNPISGHATLYWYQQILGQGPKLLIQFQNNGVVDDSQLPKDRFSAERLKGVDSTLKIQPAKLEDSAVYLCASSPGGYTDTQYFGPGTRLTVL.

This rearrangement joins TRBV29-1 to TRBJ1-3, with unresolved D. Trimming cost V 6 bases and J 0 bases, with 12 bases left between them. Per the germline V gene, CDR1 is SQVTM and CDR2 is ANQGSEA. The length of the CDR3 is 14 residues. The CDR3 sequence is CSVAGLTSGNTIYF. For the CDR3, the DNA is TGCAGCGTGGCTGGACTGACCTCTGGAAACACCATATATTTT. Combining the CDR3 with reference TRBV29-1 and TRBJ1-3 gives the whole variable domain SAVISQKPSRDICQRGTSLTIQCQVDSQVTMMFWYRQQPGQSLTLIATANQGSEATYESGFVIDKFPISRPNLTFSTLTVSNMSPEDSSIYLCSVAGLTSGNTIYFGEGSWLTVV.

The chain uses TRBV18 and TRBJ1-5; 8 bases line up with TRBD1. This CDR3 contains 15 residues. Germline V gene lookup returns CDR1 KGHSH and CDR2 LQKENI. With 6 bases clipped from V and 3 bases from J, the junction kept 7 bases outside the gene matches. Here the CDR3 reads CASSQGQGPNQPQHF. CDR3 coding DNA: TGTGCCAGCTCTCAAGGACAGGGACCCAATCAGCCCCAGCATTTT.

V and J are TRBV6-5 and TRBJ2-7, with D perhaps TRBD1 (5 bases). Germline lookup yields CDR1 MNHEY and CDR2 SVGAGI. The CDR3 spans 13 residues. V shed 6 bases and J shed 6 bases, with 15 bases lying between them. The chain's CDR3 is CASRPTTASEQYV. CDR3 sequence (DNA): TGTGCCAGCAGGCCCACGACAGCGAGCGAGCAGTACGTC.

The rearrangement uses TRBV7-3 and TRBJ2-2; 12 positions match TRBD1. The CDR3 is 19 residues long. The V and J ends lost 6 bases and 1 base, in that order; junction bases with no gene match: 12. CDR1 and CDR2 (germline): SGHTA, FQGTGA. CDR3 sequence (DNA): TGTGCCAGCAGGGAACCGGGACAGGGGGCGTCGGGGAACACCGGGGAGCTGTTTTTT. Protein: CASREPGQGASGNTGELFF.

The chain links TRBV5-5 to TRBJ2-1; 7 bases are shared with TRBD2. Germline loops: CDR1 SGHKS, CDR2 YYEKEE (reference sequence). V shed 1 base and J 5 bases; nucleotides not matched to a gene: 9. The CDR3 loop spans 16 amino acids. The CDR3 here is CASSLWREFLDNEQFF. CDR3 DNA: TGTGCCAGCAGCTTGTGGCGGGAGTTCTTGGACAATGAGCAGTTCTTC.

This chain joins TRBV10-3 and TRBJ2-3; 11 bases fit TRBD2. This CDR3 has 16 residues. V was clipped by 4 bases and J by 5 bases; unmatched bases: 8. Germline CDR1 is ENHRY and CDR2 is SYGVKD. CDR3 sequence (DNA): TGTGCCATCAGTGGGAATAGCGGGGGGGCCAAAGATACGCAGTATTTT. Protein: CAISGNSGGAKDTQYF.